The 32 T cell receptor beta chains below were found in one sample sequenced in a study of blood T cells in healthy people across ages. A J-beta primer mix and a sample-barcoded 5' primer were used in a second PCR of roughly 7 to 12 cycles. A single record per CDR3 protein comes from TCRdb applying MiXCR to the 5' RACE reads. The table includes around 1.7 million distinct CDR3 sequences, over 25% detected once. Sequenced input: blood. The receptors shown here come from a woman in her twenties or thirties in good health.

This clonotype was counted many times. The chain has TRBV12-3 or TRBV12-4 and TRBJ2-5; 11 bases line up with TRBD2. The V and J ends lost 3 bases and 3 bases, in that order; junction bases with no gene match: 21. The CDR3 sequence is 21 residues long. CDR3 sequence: CASSLALAGGPHRFREETQYF. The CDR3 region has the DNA TGTGCCAGCAGTTTGGCCCTAGCGGGAGGTCCCCATCGATTCCGCGAAGAGACCCAGTACTTC.

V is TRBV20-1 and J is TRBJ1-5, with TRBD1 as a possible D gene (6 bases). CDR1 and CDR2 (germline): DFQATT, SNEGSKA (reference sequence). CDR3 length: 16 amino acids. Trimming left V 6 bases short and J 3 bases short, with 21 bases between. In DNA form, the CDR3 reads TGCAGTGCAACCCCAGGGGCAGTGACGAACAATCAGCCCCAGCATTTT. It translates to CSATPGAVTNNQPQHF.

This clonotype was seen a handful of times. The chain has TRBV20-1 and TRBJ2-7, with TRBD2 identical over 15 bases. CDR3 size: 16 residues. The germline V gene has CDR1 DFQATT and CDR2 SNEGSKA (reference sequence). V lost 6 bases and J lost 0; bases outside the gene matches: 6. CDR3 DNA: TGCAGTGCCGGGACTAGCGGGGGGCCTAGCTCCTACGAGCAGTACTTC. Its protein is CSAGTSGGPSSYEQYF.

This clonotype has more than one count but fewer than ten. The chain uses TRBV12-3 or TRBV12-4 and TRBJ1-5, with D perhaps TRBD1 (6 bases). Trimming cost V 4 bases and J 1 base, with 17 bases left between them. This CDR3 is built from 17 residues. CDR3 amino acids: CASSSYAQGLSNQPQHF. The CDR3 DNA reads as TGTGCCAGCAGTTCCTACGCCCAGGGGCTAAGCAATCAGCCCCAGCATTTT.

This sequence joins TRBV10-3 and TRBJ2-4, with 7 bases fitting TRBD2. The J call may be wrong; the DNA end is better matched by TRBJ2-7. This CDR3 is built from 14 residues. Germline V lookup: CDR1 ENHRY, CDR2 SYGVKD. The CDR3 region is CAIKKRDGTYEQYF. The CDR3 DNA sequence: TGTGCCATCAAGAAGCGGGACGGAACCTACGAGCAGTACTTC.

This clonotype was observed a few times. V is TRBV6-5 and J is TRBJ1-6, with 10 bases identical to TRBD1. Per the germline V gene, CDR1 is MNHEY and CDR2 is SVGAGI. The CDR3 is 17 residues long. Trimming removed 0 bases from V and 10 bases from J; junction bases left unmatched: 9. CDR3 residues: CASSYSAGQGFRSPLHF. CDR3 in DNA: TGTGCCAGCAGTTACTCGGCGGGACAGGGGTTCAGATCACCCCTCCACTTT.

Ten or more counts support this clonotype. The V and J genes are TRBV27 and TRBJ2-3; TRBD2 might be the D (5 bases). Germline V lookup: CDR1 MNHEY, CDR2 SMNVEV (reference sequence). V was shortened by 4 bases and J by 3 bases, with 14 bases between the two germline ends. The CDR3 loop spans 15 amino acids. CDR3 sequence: CASSSPRLLTDTQYF. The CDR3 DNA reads TGTGCCAGCAGTTCCCCCAGACTACTAACAGATACGCAGTATTTT.

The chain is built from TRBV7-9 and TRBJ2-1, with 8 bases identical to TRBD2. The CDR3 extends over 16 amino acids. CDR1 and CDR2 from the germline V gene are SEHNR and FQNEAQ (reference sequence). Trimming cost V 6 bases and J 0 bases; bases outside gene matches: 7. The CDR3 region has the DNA TGTGCCAGCAGGTCGGGGGGGCCGAGCTCCTACAATGAGCAGTTCTTC. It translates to CASRSGGPSSYNEQFF.

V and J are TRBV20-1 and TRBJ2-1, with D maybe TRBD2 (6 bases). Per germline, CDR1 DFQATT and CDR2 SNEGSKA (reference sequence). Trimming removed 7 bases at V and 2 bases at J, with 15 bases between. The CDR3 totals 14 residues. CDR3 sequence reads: CSVPGTLTYNEQFF. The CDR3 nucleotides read TGCAGTGTACCTGGGACTTTGACCTACAATGAGCAGTTCTTC.

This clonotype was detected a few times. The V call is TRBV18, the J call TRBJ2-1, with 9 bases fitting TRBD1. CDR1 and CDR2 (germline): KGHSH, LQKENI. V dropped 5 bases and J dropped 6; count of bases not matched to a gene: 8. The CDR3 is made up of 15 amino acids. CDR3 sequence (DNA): TGTGCCAGCTCAGCCACAGGGGGCGCAGGCAATGAGCAGTTCTTC. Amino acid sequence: CASSATGGAGNEQFF.

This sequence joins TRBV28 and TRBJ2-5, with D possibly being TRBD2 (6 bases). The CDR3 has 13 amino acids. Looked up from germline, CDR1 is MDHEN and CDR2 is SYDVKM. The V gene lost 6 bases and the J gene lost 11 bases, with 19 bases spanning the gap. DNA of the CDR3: TGTGCCAGCAGCGGGGACTCTTCCTACAAGCAGTACTTC. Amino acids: CASSGDSSYKQYF.

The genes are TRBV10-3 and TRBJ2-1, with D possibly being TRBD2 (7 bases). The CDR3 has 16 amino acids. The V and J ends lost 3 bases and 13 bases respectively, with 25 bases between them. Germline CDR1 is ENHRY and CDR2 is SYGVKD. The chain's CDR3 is CAISDGGRGLQETQFF. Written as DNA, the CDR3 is TGTGCCATCAGTGACGGTGGGCGGGGGCTCCAAGAGACCCAGTTCTTC.

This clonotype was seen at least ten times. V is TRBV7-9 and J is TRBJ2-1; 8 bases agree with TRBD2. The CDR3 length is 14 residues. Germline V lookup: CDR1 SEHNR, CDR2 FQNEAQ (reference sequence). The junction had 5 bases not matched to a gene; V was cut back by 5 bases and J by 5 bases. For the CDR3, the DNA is TGTGCCAGCAGCAAACGGGGGGGCAACAATGAGCAGTTCTTC. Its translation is CASSKRGGNNEQFF.

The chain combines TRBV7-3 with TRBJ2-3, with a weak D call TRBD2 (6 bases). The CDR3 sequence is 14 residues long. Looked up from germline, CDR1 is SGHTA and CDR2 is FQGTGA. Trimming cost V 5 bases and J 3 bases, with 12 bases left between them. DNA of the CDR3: TGTGCCAGCAGCAACTCACGGGGGACAGATACGCAGTATTTT. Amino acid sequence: CASSNSRGTDTQYF.

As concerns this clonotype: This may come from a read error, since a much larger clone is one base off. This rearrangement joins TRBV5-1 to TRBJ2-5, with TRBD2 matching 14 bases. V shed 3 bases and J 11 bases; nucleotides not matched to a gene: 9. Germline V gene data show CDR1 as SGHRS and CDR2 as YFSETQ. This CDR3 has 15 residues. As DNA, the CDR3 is TGCGCCAGCAGCTCCCGACTAGCGGGAGGGTGGGAGCAGTACTTC. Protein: CASSSRLAGGWEQYF.

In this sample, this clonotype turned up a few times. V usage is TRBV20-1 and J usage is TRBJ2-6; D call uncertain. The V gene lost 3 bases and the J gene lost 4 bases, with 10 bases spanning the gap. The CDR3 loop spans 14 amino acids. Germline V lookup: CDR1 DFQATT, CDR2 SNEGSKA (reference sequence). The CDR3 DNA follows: TGCAGTGCTAGGGCCGTAGGAGGGGCCAACGTCCTGACTTTC. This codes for CSARAVGGANVLTF.

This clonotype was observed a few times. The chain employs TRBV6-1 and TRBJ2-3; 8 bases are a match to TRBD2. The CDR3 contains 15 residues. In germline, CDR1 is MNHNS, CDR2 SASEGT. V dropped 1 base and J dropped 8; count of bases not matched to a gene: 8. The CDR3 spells CASSEDRGGGGTQYF. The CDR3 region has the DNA TGTGCCAGCAGTGAAGATCGGGGGGGCGGCGGTACGCAGTATTTT.

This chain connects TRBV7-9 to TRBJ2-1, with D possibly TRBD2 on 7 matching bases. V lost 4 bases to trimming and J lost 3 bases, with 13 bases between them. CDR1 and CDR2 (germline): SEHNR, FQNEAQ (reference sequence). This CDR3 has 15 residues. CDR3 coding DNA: TGTGCCAGCAGCTCTTACGGGGGGCACTACAATGAGCAGTTCTTC. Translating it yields CASSSYGGHYNEQFF.

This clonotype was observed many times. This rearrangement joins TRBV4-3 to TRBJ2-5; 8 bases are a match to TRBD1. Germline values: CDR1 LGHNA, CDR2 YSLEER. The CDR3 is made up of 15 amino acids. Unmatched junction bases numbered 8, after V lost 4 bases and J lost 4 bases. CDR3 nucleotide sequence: TGCGCCAGCAGCCGCGACAGGGGCGCGGGAGAGACCCAGTACTTC. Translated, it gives CASSRDRGAGETQYF.

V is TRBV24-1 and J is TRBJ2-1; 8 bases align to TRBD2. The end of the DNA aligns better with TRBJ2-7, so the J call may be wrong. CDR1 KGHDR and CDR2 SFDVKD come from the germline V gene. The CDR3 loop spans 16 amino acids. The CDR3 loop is CATSDAHSGSRDEQYF. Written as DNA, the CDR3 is TGTGCCACCAGTGATGCCCACAGCGGGAGTCGAGATGAGCAGTACTTC.

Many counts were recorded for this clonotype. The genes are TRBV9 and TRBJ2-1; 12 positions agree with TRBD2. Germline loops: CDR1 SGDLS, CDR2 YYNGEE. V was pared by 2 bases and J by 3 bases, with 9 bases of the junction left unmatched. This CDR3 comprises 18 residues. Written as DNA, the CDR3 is TGTGCCAGCAGCGTGCCCTTGGGACTAGCGGGCAACTACAATGAGCAGTTCTTC. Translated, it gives CASSVPLGLAGNYNEQFF.

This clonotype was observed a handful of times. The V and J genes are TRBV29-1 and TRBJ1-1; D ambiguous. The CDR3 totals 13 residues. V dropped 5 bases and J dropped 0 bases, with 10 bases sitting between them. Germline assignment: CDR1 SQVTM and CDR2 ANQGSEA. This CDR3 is CSVFKVMNTEAFF. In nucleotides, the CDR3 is TGCAGCGTTTTTAAGGTAATGAACACTGAAGCTTTCTTT.

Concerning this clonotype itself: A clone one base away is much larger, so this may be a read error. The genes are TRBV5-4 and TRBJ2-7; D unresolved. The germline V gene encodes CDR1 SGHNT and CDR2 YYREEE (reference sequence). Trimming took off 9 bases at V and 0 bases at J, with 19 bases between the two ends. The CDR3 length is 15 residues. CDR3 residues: CATRNPDWSSYEQYF. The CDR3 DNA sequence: TGTGCCACCCGAAATCCAGACTGGAGCTCCTACGAGCAGTACTTC. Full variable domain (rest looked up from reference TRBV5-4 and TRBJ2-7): ETGVTQSPTHLIKTRGQQVTLRCSSQSGHNTVSWYQQALGQGPQFIFQYYREEENGRGNFPPRFSGLQFPNYSSELNVNALELDDSALYLCATRNPDWSSYEQYFGPGTRLTVT.

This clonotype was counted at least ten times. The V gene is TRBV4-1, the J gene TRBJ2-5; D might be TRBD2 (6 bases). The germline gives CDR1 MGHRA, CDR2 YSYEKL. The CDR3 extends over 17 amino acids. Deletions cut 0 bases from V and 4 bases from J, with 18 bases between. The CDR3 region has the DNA TGCGCCAGCAGCCAAGATCGTGGCTTTGCGGGGCGAGAGACCCAGTACTTC. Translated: CASSQDRGFAGRETQYF.

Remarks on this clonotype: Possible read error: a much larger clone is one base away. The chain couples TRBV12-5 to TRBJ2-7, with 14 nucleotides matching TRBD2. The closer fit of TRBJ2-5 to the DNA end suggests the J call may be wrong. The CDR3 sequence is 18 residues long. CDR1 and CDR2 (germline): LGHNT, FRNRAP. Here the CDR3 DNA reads TGTGCTAGTGGTTTGGTACGACTAGCGGGAGGGCCTGGGGAGACCCAGTACTTC. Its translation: CASGLVRLAGGPGETQYF.

The CDR3 here is CASSPGGTGGQPQHF. The DNA of the CDR3 is TGTGCCAGCAGCCCGGGGGGGACAGGGGGGCAGCCCCAGCATTTT. This chain connects TRBV9 to TRBJ1-5, with 11 bases fitting TRBD1. Germline CDR1 and CDR2: SGDLS and YYNGEE. There are 15 residues in the CDR3. With 4 bases clipped from V and 7 bases from J, the junction kept 7 bases outside the gene matches.

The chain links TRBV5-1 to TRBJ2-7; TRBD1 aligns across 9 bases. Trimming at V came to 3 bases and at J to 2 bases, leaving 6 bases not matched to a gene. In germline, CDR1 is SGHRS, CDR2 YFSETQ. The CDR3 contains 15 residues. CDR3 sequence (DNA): TGCGCCAGCAGCTGGGCAGGGACAGGGACCTACGAGCAGTACTTC. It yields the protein CASSWAGTGTYEQYF.

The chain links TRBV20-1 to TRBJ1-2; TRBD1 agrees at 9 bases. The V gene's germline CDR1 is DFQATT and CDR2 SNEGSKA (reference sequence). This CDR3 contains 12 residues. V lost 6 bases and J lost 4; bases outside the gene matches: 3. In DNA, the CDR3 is TGCAGTGCCGACAGGGGGGGCTATGGCTACACCTTC. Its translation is CSADRGGYGYTF.

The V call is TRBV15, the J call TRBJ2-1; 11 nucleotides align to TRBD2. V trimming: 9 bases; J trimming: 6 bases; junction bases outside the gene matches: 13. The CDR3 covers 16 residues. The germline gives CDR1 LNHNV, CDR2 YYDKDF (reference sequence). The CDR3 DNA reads TGTGCCACTCAGGCCATCCTAGCGGGAGGCGGCAATGAGCAGTTCTTC. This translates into CATQAILAGGGNEQFF.

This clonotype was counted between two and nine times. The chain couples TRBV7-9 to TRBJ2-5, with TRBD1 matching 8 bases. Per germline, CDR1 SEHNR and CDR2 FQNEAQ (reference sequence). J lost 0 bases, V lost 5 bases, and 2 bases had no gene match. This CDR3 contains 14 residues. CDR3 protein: CASSTDRDQETQYF. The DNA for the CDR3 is TGTGCCAGCAGCACGGACAGGGACCAAGAGACCCAGTACTTC.

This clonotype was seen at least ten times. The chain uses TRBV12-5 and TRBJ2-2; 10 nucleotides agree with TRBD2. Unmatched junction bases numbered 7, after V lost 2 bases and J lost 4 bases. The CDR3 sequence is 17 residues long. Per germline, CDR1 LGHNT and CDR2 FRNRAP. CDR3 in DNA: TGTGCTAGTGGTTTGCCTCCAGCGGGAGGGGCCACCGGGGAGCTGTTTTTT. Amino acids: CASGLPPAGGATGELFF.

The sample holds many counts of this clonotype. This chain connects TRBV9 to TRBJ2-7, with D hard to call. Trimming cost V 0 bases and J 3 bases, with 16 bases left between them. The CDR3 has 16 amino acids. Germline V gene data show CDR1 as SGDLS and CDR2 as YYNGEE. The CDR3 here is CASSVGSGDNVYEQYF. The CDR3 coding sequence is TGTGCCAGCAGCGTAGGTTCGGGCGATAACGTCTACGAGCAGTACTTC.